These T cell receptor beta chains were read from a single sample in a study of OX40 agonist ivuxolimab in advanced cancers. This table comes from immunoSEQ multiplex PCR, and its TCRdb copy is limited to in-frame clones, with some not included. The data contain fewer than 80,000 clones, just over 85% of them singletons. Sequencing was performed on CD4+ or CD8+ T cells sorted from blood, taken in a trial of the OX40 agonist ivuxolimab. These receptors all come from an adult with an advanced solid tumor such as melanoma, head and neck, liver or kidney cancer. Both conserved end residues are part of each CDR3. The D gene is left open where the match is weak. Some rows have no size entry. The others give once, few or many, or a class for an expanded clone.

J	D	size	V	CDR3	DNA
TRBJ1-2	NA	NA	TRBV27	CASSSGFRNGYTF	TGTGCCAGCAGTTCGGGATTTCGGAATGGCTACACCTTC
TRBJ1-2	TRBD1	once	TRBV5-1	CASSRSDRGGYGYTF	TGCGCCAGCAGCAGGAGCGACAGGGGAGGCTATGGCTACACCTTC
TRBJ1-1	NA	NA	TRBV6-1	CASSPGHGTNTEAFF	TGTGCCAGCAGTCCCGGACACGGGACGAACACTGAAGCTTTCTTT
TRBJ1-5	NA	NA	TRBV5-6	CASSIHRGQPQHF	TGTGCCAGCAGCATCCACCGGGGCCAGCCCCAGCATTTT
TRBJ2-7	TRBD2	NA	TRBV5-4	CASSSYGTSGRAGDF	TGTGCCAGCAGCTCCTACGGGACTAGCGGGAGGGCGGGGGACTTC
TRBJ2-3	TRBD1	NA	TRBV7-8	CASSHRRTGRTDTQYF	TGTGCCAGCAGCCACAGGAGGACAGGCCGCACAGATACGCAGTATTTT
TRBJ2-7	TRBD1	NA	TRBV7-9	CASSPQGQGTSEQYF	TGTGCCAGCAGCCCGCAGGGACAGGGGACCAGCGAGCAGTACTTC
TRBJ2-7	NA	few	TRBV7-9	CASSRLGNEQYF	TGTGCCAGCAGCCGGCTGGGGAACGAGCAGTACTTC
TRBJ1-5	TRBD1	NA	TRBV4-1	CASSQDGAGGTQPQHF	TGCGCCAGCAGCCAAGATGGGGCAGGGGGAACTCAGCCCCAGCATTTT
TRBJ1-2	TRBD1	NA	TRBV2	CASSRTGENYGYTF	TGTGCCAGCAGCCGGACAGGTGAGAACTATGGCTACACCTTC
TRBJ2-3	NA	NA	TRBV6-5	CASSRLGVFSDTQYF	TGTGCCAGCAGTCGACTAGGGGTATTTTCAGATACGCAGTATTTT
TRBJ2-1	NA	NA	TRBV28	CASRGDSRVGEQFF	TGTGCCAGCAGGGGGGACTCCAGGGTGGGTGAGCAGTTCTTC
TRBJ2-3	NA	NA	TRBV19	CASSIGDTQYF	TGTGCCAGTAGTATCGGGGATACGCAGTATTTT
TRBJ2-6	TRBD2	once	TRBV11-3	CASSQARGAGANVLTF	TGTGCCAGCAGCCAAGCCCGGGGGGCTGGGGCCAACGTCCTGACTTTC
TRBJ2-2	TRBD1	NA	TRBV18	CASSAGGNTGELFF	TGTGCCAGCTCAGCAGGGGGCAACACCGGGGAGCTGTTTTTT
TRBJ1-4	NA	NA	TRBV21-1	CATMNKKTSNEKLFF	TGTGCCACCATGAATAAAAAAACCAGTAATGAAAAACTGTTTTTT
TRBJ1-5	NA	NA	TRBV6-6	CASSSSGSQPQHF	TGTGCCAGCAGCTCAAGTGGTAGTCAGCCCCAGCATTTT
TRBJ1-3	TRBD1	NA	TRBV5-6	CASSWDRGDTIYF	TGTGCCAGCAGCTGGGACAGGGGAGACACCATATATTTT
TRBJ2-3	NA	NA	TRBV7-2	CASSGRTIRGDTQYF	TGTGCCAGCAGCGGGAGGACTATACGCGGGGATACGCAGTATTTT
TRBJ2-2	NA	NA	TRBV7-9	CASSFRFTGELFF	TGTGCCAGCAGCTTCAGGTTCACCGGGGAGCTGTTTTTT
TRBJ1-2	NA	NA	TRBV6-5	CASSPDGNYGYTF	TGTGCCAGCAGTCCAGACGGCAACTATGGCTACACCTTC
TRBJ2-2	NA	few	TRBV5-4	CASSLLSYTGELFF	TGTGCCAGCAGCCTACTTAGTTACACCGGGGAGCTGTTTTTT
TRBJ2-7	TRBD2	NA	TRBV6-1	CASSSGAGAYEQYF	TGTGCCAGCAGCTCTGGGGCGGGGGCCTACGAGCAGTACTTC
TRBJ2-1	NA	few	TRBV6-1	CASSIDASYNEQFF	TGTGCCAGCAGCATCGACGCTTCCTACAATGAGCAGTTCTTC
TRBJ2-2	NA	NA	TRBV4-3	CASSQDSRSTGELFF	TGCGCCAGCAGCCAAGATTCAAGAAGCACCGGGGAGCTGTTTTTT
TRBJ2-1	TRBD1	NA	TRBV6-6	CASSYVFRGGQNEQFF	TGTGCCAGCAGTTACGTTTTTAGAGGGGGCCAAAATGAGCAGTTCTTC
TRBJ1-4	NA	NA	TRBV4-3	CASSQVGGANEKLFF	TGCGCCAGCAGCCAAGTCGGGGGAGCTAATGAAAAACTGTTTTTT
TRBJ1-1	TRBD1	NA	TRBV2	CASSEQGANTEAFF	TGTGCCAGCAGTGAGCAGGGGGCGAACACTGAAGCTTTCTTT
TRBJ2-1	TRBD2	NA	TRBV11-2	CASSVRLAGPRSYNEQFF	TGTGCCAGCAGCGTAAGACTAGCGGGCCCTCGCTCCTACAATGAGCAGTTCTTC
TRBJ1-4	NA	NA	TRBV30	CAWTLQGDEKLFF	TGTGCCTGGACGCTGCAGGGCGATGAAAAACTGTTTTTT
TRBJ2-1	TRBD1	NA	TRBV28	CASSLGYRGEQFF	TGTGCCAGCAGTTTGGGGTACAGGGGTGAGCAGTTCTTC
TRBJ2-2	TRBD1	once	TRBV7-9	CASSLEWTGATGELFF	TGTGCCAGCAGCTTAGAGTGGACAGGAGCCACCGGGGAGCTGTTTTTT
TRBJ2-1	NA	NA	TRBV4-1	CASSSAGGGGPDNEQFF	TGCGCCAGCAGCTCCGCCGGCGGAGGCGGGCCGGACAATGAGCAGTTCTTC
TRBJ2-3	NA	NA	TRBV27	CASSLRGASTDTQYF	TGTGCCAGCAGTTTACGGGGGGCAAGCACAGATACGCAGTATTTT
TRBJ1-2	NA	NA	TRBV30	CAWSQSVPYGYTF	TGTGCCTGGAGTCAGTCGGTTCCCTATGGCTACACCTTC
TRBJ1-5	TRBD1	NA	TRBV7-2	CASSHGTGPGNQPQHF	TGTGCCAGCAGCCATGGGACAGGGCCCGGCAATCAGCCCCAGCATTTT
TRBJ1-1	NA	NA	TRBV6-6	CASSYLNTEAFF	TGTGCCAGCAGTTACCTGAACACTGAAGCTTTCTTT
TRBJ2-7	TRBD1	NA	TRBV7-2	CASSRQGSSYEQYF	TGTGCCAGCAGCCGACAGGGGAGCTCCTACGAGCAGTACTTC